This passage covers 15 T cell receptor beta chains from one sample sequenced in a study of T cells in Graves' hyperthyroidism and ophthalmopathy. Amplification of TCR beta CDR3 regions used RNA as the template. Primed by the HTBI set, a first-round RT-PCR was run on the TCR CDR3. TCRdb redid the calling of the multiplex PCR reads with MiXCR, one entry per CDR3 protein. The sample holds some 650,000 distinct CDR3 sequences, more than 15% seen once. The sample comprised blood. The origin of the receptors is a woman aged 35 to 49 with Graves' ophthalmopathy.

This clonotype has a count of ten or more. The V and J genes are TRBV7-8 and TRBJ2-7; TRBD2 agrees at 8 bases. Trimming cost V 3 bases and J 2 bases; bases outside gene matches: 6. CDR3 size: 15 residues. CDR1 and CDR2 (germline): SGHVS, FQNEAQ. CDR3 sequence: CASSFASGSAYEQYF. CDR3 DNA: TGTGCCAGCAGCTTCGCCAGCGGGAGTGCCTACGAGCAGTACTTC. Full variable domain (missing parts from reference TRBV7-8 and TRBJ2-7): GAGVSQSPRYKVAKRGQDVALRCDPISGHVSLFWYQQALGQGPEFLTYFQNEAQLDKSGLPSDRFFAERPEGSVSTLKIQRTQQEDSAVYLCASSFASGSAYEQYFGPGTRLTVT.

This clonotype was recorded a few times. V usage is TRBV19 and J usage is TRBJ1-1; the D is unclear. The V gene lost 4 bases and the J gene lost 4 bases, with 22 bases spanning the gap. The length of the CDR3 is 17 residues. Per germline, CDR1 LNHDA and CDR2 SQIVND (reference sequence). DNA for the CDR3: TGTGCCAGTAGTACCCCGCCGATGAGGGCGAAAGGCACTGAAGCTTTCTTT. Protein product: CASSTPPMRAKGTEAFF.

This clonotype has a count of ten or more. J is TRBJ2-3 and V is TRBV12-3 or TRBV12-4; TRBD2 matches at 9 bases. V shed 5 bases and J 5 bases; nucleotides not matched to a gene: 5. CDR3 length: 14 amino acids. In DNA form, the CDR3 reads TGTGCCAGCAGTCATAGCGGGAGAGGAGATACGCAGTATTTT. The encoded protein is CASSHSGRGDTQYF.

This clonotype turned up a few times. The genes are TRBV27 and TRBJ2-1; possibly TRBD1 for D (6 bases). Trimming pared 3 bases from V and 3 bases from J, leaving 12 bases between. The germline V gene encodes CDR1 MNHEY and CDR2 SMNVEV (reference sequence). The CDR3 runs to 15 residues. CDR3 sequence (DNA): TGTGCCAGCAGTTTCAGGGGACCAAGCTACAATGAGCAGTTCTTC. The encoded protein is CASSFRGPSYNEQFF.

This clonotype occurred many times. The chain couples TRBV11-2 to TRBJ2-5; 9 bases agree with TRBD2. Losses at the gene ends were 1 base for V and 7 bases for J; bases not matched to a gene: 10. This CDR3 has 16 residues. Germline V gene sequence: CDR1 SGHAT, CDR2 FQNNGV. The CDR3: CASSLASAGGLSTQYF. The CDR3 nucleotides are TGTGCCAGCAGCTTAGCCTCGGCGGGAGGGCTTTCGACCCAGTACTTC.

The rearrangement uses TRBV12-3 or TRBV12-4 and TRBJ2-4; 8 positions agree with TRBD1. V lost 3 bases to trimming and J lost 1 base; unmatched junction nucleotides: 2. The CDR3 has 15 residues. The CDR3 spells CASSLTGAAKNIQYF. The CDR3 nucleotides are TGTGCCAGCAGTTTGACAGGGGCGGCCAAAAACATTCAGTACTTC.

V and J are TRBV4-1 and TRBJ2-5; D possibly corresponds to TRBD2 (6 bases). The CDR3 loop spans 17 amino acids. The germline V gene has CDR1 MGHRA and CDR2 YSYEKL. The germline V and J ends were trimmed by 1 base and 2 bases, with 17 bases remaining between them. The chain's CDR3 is CASSQGRVGTRQETQYF. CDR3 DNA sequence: TGCGCCAGCAGCCAAGGTCGAGTTGGGACTCGACAAGAGACCCAGTACTTC.

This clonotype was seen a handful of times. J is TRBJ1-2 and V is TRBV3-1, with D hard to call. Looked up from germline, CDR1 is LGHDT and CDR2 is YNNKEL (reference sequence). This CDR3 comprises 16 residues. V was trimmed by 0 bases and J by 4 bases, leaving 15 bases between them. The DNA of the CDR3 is TGTGCCAGCAGCCAAGATATGCGTGGAGACTCCTATGGCTACACCTTC. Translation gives CASSQDMRGDSYGYTF. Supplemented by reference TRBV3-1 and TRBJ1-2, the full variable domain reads DTAVSQTPKYLVTQMGNDKSIKCEQNLGHDTMYWYKQDSKKFLKIMFSYNNKELIINETVPNRFSPKSPDKAHLNLHINSLELGDSAVYFCASSQDMRGDSYGYTFGSGTRLTVV.

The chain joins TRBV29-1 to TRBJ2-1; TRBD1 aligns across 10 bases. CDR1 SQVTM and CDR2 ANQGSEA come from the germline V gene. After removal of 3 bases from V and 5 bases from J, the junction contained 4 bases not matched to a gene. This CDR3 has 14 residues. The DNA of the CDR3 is TGCAGCGTTGACCGACAGGGGGCTGACAATGAGCAGTTCTTC. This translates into CSVDRQGADNEQFF.

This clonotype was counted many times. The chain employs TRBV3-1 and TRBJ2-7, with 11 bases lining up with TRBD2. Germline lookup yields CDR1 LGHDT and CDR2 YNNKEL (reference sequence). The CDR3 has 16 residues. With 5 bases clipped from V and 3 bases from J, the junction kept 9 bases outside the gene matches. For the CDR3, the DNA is TGTGCCAGCAGCACAACGACTAGCGGGATGCTCTACGAGCAGTACTTC. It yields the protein CASSTTTSGMLYEQYF.

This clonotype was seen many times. The CDR3 loop reads CAWSLGENNSPLHF. The CDR3 nucleotides are TGTGCCTGGAGTCTAGGAGAGAATAATTCACCCCTCCACTTT. The chain combines TRBV30 with TRBJ1-6; D ambiguous. The CDR3 loop spans 14 amino acids. The germline V gene encodes CDR1 GTSNPN and CDR2 SVGIG (reference sequence). Trimming removed 2 bases at V and 5 bases at J, with 10 bases between.

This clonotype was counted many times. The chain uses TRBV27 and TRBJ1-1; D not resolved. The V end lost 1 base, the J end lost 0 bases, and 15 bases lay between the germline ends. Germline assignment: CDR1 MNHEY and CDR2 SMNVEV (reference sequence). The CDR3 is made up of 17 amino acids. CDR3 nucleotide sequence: TGTGCCAGCAGTTTATACGTCCCGGTCTCGATGAACACTGAAGCTTTCTTT. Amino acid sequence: CASSLYVPVSMNTEAFF.

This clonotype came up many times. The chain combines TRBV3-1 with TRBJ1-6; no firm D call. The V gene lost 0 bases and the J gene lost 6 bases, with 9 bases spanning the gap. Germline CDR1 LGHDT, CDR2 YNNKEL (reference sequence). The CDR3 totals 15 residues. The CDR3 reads CASSQERLFNSPLHF. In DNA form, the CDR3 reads TGTGCCAGCAGCCAAGAACGCCTTTTTAATTCACCCCTCCACTTT.

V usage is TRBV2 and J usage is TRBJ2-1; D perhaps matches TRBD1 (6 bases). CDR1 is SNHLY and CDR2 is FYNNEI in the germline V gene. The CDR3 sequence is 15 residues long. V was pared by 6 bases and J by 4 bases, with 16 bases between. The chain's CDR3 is CASSRRDNLYNEQFF. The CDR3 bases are TGTGCCAGCAGCAGACGGGACAACCTATACAATGAGCAGTTCTTC.

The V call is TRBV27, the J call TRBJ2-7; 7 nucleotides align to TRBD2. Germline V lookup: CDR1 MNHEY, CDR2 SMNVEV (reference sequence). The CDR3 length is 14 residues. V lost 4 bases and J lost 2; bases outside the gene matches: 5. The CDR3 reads CASSWASGPYEQYF. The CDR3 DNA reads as TGTGCCAGCAGTTGGGCTAGCGGCCCCTACGAGCAGTACTTC.